The next 28 T cell receptor beta chains were all read from a single sample in a study of cytomegalovirus exposure and HLA in healthy donors. PCR was performed using 60 Vbeta and 13 Jbeta primers. Clones were read by immunoSEQ multiplex PCR, and TCRdb kept only the in-frame ones, dropping some. The profile shows under 200,000 clones, 80% to 85% of them singletons. Sequencing was performed on PBMCs. These receptors all come from a boy between 2 and 10 years old in good health and CMV-seronegative.

The rearrangement joins TRBV11-3 to TRBJ2-1; possibly TRBD1 for D (6 bases). The CDR3 has 13 amino acids. Germline V gene data show CDR1 as SGHNT and CDR2 as YENEEA. V was clipped by 4 bases and J by 5 bases, with 9 bases between them. CDR3 residues: CASSSRDNNEQFF. CDR3 DNA sequence: TGTGCCAGCAGCTCCCGGGACAACAATGAGCAGTTCTTC.

This clone has just one count. The chain carries TRBV2 and TRBJ2-7; 8 positions agree with TRBD1. Germline loops: CDR1 SNHLY, CDR2 FYNNEI. The CDR3 loop spans 14 amino acids. The V and J ends lost 5 bases and 5 bases, in that order; junction bases with no gene match: 8. The CDR3 DNA is TGTGCCAGCAGTTACAGGGGGGAGGAGGACGAGCAGTACTTC. Its protein product is CASSYRGEEDEQYF.

The rearrangement joins TRBV19 to TRBJ2-1; TRBD2 aligns across 8 bases. The germline CDR1 and CDR2 sequences are LNHDA and SQIVND (reference sequence). The V and J ends lost 1 base and 9 bases, in that order; junction bases with no gene match: 5. This CDR3 comprises 14 residues. The DNA for the CDR3 is TGTGCCAGTAGTATAGTAGCGGCGGGGGGTGAGCAGTTCTTC. This gives the protein CASSIVAAGGEQFF.

The chain uses TRBV7-9 and TRBJ1-2, with TRBD1 as a possible D gene (6 bases). Between the trimmed V and J ends, which lost 5 bases and 8 bases, there was a span of 18 bases. Germline lookup yields CDR1 SEHNR and CDR2 FQNEAQ (reference sequence). The CDR3 runs 14 residues. The DNA of the CDR3 is TGTGCCAGCAGCCGTCACCCGGGGGGCGACGGCTACACCTTC. Translated: CASSRHPGGDGYTF.

This sequence joins TRBV14 and TRBJ1-2; the D gene is possibly TRBD1 (6 bases). The V and J ends lost 0 bases and 7 bases respectively, with 12 bases between them. The germline V gene has CDR1 SGHDN and CDR2 FVKESK. The CDR3 covers 14 residues. The CDR3 sequence is CASSQDAGEGGYTF. CDR3 bases: TGTGCCAGCAGCCAAGATGCAGGGGAGGGTGGCTACACCTTC. The variable domain in full, completed from reference TRBV14 and TRBJ1-2, reads EAGVTQFPSHSVIEKGQTVTLRCDPISGHDNLYWYRRVMGKEIKFLLHFVKESKQDESGMPNNRFLAERTGGTYSTLKVQPAELEDSGVYFCASSQDAGEGGYTFGSGTRLTVV.

This chain links TRBV7-9 with TRBJ2-5, with 11 bases aligning to TRBD2. Trimming took 5 bases from V and 5 from J; bases not matched to a gene: 7. CDR1 is SEHNR and CDR2 is FQNEAQ in the germline V gene (reference sequence). The CDR3 sequence is 15 residues long. The chain's CDR3 is CASSPVAGGQETQYF. The CDR3 DNA reads TGTGCCAGCAGCCCCGTAGCGGGAGGGCAGGAGACCCAGTACTTC.

This chain links TRBV15 with TRBJ2-2, with D uncertain. CDR1 and CDR2 from the germline V gene are LNHNV and YYDKDF (reference sequence). The CDR3 has 18 amino acids. The ends were cut back, 0 bases at V and 2 bases at J, with 16 bases in the middle. Here the CDR3 DNA reads TGTGCCACCAGCAGAGATAGGATTCGGCGGCTAAACACCGGGGAGCTGTTTTTT. Translated, it gives CATSRDRIRRLNTGELFF.

This clone has only a few counts. V and J are TRBV5-6 and TRBJ2-7; 8 bases are shared with TRBD1. Looked up from germline, CDR1 is SGHDT and CDR2 is YYEEEE. The CDR3 loop spans 14 amino acids. Trimming cost V 6 bases and J 2 bases; bases outside gene matches: 7. CDR3 sequence (DNA): TGTGCCAGCACGCGGGACAGGAGGACCTACGAGCAGTACTTC. This sequence encodes CASTRDRRTYEQYF.

This chain links TRBV5-1 with TRBJ2-3; 11 nucleotides match TRBD1. Trimming removed 4 bases from V and 5 bases from J; junction bases left unmatched: 6. This CDR3 is built from 15 residues. Germline CDR1 is SGHRS and CDR2 is YFSETQ. As DNA, the CDR3 is TGCGCCAGCAGCCAGTGGACAGGGGGCAAAGATACGCAGTATTTT. Protein sequence: CASSQWTGGKDTQYF.

The chain uses TRBV5-1 and TRBJ1-2; D might be TRBD1 (6 bases). The germline V gene has CDR1 SGHRS and CDR2 YFSETQ. The CDR3 has 15 residues. Trimming pared 8 bases from V and 1 base from J, leaving 18 bases between. The CDR3 region is CASSLTGWGNYGYTF. CDR3 nucleotides: TGCGCCAGTTCACTTACAGGGTGGGGTAACTATGGCTACACCTTC.

The J gene is TRBJ2-7, the V gene TRBV10-3, with TRBD1 matching over 11 bases. The V gene's germline CDR1 is ENHRY and CDR2 SYGVKD. The CDR3 spans 16 residues. The ends lost 5 bases at V and 4 bases at J; junction bases unmatched: 10. This CDR3 reads CAISLSRGQGVYEQYF. The CDR3 nucleotides are TGTGCCATCAGTCTCTCTCGGGGACAGGGGGTTTACGAGCAGTACTTC.

Concerning this clone: Since no conserved phenylalanine or tryptophan closes the CDR3, a read error is the likely cause. J is TRBJ1-1 and V is TRBV7-2; unclear D gene. V dropped 4 bases and J dropped 3 bases, with 18 bases sitting between them. This CDR3 spans 16 amino acids. Per the germline V gene, CDR1 is SGHTA and CDR2 is FQGNSA. In DNA form, the CDR3 reads TGTGCCAGCAGCTCCCCCCCTTACCAACGGGACACTGAAGCTTTCGTT. It yields the protein CASSSPPYQRDTEAFV.

This clone was picked up a small number of times. This chain connects TRBV4-1 to TRBJ2-7; D is possibly TRBD1 (5 bases). The germline V gene has CDR1 MGHRA and CDR2 YSYEKL. This CDR3 is built from 16 residues. V was shortened by 0 bases and J by 1 base, with 13 bases between the two germline ends. CDR3 protein: CASSQEDRFPSYEQYF. In nucleotides, the CDR3 is TGCGCCAGCAGCCAAGAAGACAGATTCCCTTCCTACGAGCAGTACTTC.

The table lists this clone with a count of one. The chain is built from TRBV6-5 and TRBJ2-7; 9 bases agree with TRBD1. Germline V lookup: CDR1 MNHEY, CDR2 SVGAGI. V was clipped by 6 bases and J by 3 bases; unmatched bases: 6. The CDR3 length is 14 residues. CDR3 DNA sequence: TGTGCCAGCAGCAAAAAGACAGGGGGCTACGAGCAGTACTTC. Translating gives CASSKKTGGYEQYF.

The CDR3: CASSEYDREISPTRYGYTF. The CDR3 DNA reads TGTGCCAGCAGTGAATATGATAGAGAGATATCACCAACTAGGTATGGCTACACCTTC. The chain links TRBV2 to TRBJ1-2; D not resolved. Trimming took off 2 bases at V and 5 bases at J, with 27 bases between the two ends. This CDR3 has 19 amino acids. CDR1 SNHLY and CDR2 FYNNEI come from the germline V gene.

Only one count was recorded for this clone. The V call is TRBV30, the J call TRBJ2-3; tentatively, D is TRBD2 (6 bases). V was clipped by 5 bases and J by 4 bases, with 16 bases between them. This CDR3 spans 14 amino acids. The V gene's germline CDR1 is GTSNPN and CDR2 SVGIG (reference sequence). The CDR3 coding sequence is TGTGCCTGGGAGCGGGCCCTTTCTCCAGATACGCAGTATTTT. It translates to CAWERALSPDTQYF.

J is TRBJ2-7 and V is TRBV7-2, with 8 positions matching TRBD2. The CDR3 length is 13 residues. After removal of 5 bases from V and 4 bases from J, the junction contained 4 bases not matched to a gene. CDR1 and CDR2 (germline): SGHTA, FQGNSA. In nucleotides, the CDR3 is TGTGCCAGCAGCCCTAGCGGGTCTTACGAGCAGTACTTC. It yields the protein CASSPSGSYEQYF. Filled out from reference TRBV7-2 and TRBJ2-7, the complete variable domain reads GAGVSQSPSNKVTEKGKDVELRCDPISGHTALYWYRQSLGQGLEFLIYFQGNSAPDKSGLPSDRFSAERTGGSVSTLTIQRTQQEDSAVYLCASSPSGSYEQYFGPGTRLTVT.

This CDR3 reads CASSHSLAGAGNEQFF. CDR3 coding DNA: TGCGCCAGCAGCCACTCCCTGGCGGGAGCAGGGAATGAGCAGTTCTTC. The rearrangement links TRBV4-1 to TRBJ2-1; 7 bases fit TRBD2. The V and J ends lost 3 bases and 7 bases, in that order; junction bases with no gene match: 12. The V gene's germline CDR1 is MGHRA and CDR2 YSYEKL. The CDR3 covers 16 residues.

The chain employs TRBV2 and TRBJ2-1, with a weak D call TRBD2 (5 bases). Germline lookup yields CDR1 SNHLY and CDR2 FYNNEI. The CDR3 totals 14 residues. V dropped 6 bases and J dropped 8 bases, with 17 bases sitting between them. The CDR3 DNA is TGTGCCAGCAGGCCCCTTCATGCGGGCGATGAGCAGTTCTTC. This gives the protein CASRPLHAGDEQFF.

The chain combines TRBV18 with TRBJ2-7; D might be TRBD1 (6 bases). The germline CDR1 and CDR2 sequences are KGHSH and LQKENI. This CDR3 has 13 amino acids. Trimming stripped 3 bases from V and 6 bases from J, with 12 bases between. The CDR3 protein is CASSPQGKSEQYF. DNA for the CDR3: TGTGCCAGCTCACCGCAGGGGAAAAGCGAGCAGTACTTC.

The chain combines TRBV6-6 with TRBJ2-4; the D is unclear. V lost 3 bases and J lost 11, with 8 bases in between. CDR3 length equals 11 residues. Germline V gene lookup returns CDR1 MNHNY and CDR2 SVGAGI (reference sequence). CDR3 amino acids: CASSYYPVQYF. The CDR3 nucleotides are TGTGCCAGCAGTTATTACCCGGTTCAGTACTTC.

The gene calls are TRBV5-1 and TRBJ2-7; weak D call: TRBD2 (7 bases). CDR3 length: 15 residues. Germline CDR1 SGHRS, CDR2 YFSETQ. V lost 2 bases and J 2 bases, leaving 14 bases between the germline ends. CDR3 DNA: TGCGCCAGCAGCTTTCATCGGGGGGCAACCTACGAGCAGTACTTC. As protein: CASSFHRGATYEQYF. Full variable domain (remainder filled in from reference TRBV5-1 and TRBJ2-7): KAGVTQTPRYLIKTRGQQVTLSCSPISGHRSVSWYQQTPGQGLQFLFEYFSETQRNKGNFPGRFSGRQFSNSRSEMNVSTLELGDSALYLCASSFHRGATYEQYFGPGTRLTVT.

The rearrangement uses TRBV27 and TRBJ1-3; TRBD1 matches at 9 bases. The CDR3 consists of 15 residues. With 4 bases clipped from V and 2 bases from J, the junction kept 3 bases outside the gene matches. Germline-derived CDR1 and CDR2 are MNHEY and SMNVEV (reference sequence). As DNA, the CDR3 is TGTGCCAGCAGTTCAGGGACAGGGCCTGGAAACACCATATATTTT. This gives the protein CASSSGTGPGNTIYF.

The CDR3: CASTPGDIYNSPLHF. As DNA, the CDR3 is TGCGCCAGCACCCCGGGAGACATTTATAATTCACCCCTCCACTTT. The chain joins TRBV10-2 to TRBJ1-6; D is uncertain. Per germline, CDR1 WSHSY and CDR2 SAAADI. V shed 7 bases and J shed 4 bases, with 14 bases lying between them. The length of the CDR3 is 15 residues.

The chain uses TRBV6-1 and TRBJ2-7; TRBD1 matches at 8 bases. In germline, CDR1 is MNHNS, CDR2 SASEGT. The CDR3 contains 15 residues. Unmatched junction bases numbered 7, after V lost 3 bases and J lost 3 bases. The CDR3, as DNA: TGTGCCAGCAGTGAGGGACAGGCCCCCGTCTACGAGCAGTACTTC. This gives the protein CASSEGQAPVYEQYF.

V is TRBV7-9 and J is TRBJ2-1, with D possibly TRBD2 on 7 matching bases. The CDR3 contains 16 residues. Germline values: CDR1 SEHNR, CDR2 FQNEAQ (reference sequence). V dropped 7 bases and J dropped 5 bases, with 21 bases sitting between them. The CDR3 here is CASNNIGGEGHNEQFF. DNA of the CDR3: TGTGCCAGCAACAATATAGGGGGGGAGGGTCACAATGAGCAGTTCTTC.

This chain connects TRBV29-1 to TRBJ2-1; 12 nucleotides line up with TRBD2. The CDR3 is 15 amino acids. V lost 5 bases, J lost 6 bases, and 8 bases stayed unmatched. The germline V gene has CDR1 SQVTM and CDR2 ANQGSEA. The CDR3 region has the DNA TGCAGCGTTCACCCTACTAGCGGGAGGACCAATGAGCAGTTCTTC. Protein sequence: CSVHPTSGRTNEQFF.

The gene calls are TRBV19 and TRBJ2-1; 14 bases are a match to TRBD2. The CDR3 spans 14 residues. Germline CDR1 and CDR2: LNHDA and SQIVND (reference sequence). The V gene end was trimmed by 9 bases and the J gene end by 6 bases; junction bases not matched to a gene: 4. In DNA form, the CDR3 reads TGTGCCAGCCAGACTAGCGGGAGGGGCAATGAGCAGTTCTTC. This translates into CASQTSGRGNEQFF.